Listed here are 21 T cell receptor beta chains from one sample, sequenced in a study of T-cell memory formation after mild COVID-19. Using its own MiXCR run on the 5' RACE reads, TCRdb lists one record per CDR3 protein. The table lists about 210,000 distinct CDR3 sequences, 27% of them singletons. Specimen: PBMCs or a T cell subset sorted from them (not recorded which). These receptors were collected from an adult woman who had mild COVID-19 (a few samples of this study predate the infection). Cell type and time point are not known.

The chain couples TRBV7-3 to TRBJ2-6; no clear D. Germline CDR1 reads SGHTA; CDR2 reads FQGTGA. Trimming left V 5 bases short and J 1 base short, with 9 bases between. This CDR3 spans 15 amino acids. This CDR3 reads CASSRRVSGANVLTF. CDR3 bases: TGTGCCAGCAGCCGCCGGGTGTCTGGGGCCAACGTCCTGACTTTC.

Only a few counts were recorded for this clonotype. The rearrangement uses TRBV29-1 and TRBJ1-1; TRBD1 might be the D (5 bases). The CDR3 covers 13 residues. Germline CDR1 reads SQVTM; CDR2 reads ANQGSEA. Trimming took off 6 bases at V and 6 bases at J, with 17 bases between the two ends. The CDR3 loop reads CSVGDQVGSEAFF. The DNA for the CDR3 is TGCAGCGTGGGGGACCAAGTTGGGTCTGAAGCTTTCTTT.

This clonotype showed up many times. This rearrangement joins TRBV27 to TRBJ2-1, with TRBD2 matching over 13 bases. This CDR3 region has 17 residues. Germline V CDR1 and CDR2: MNHEY, SMNVEV (reference sequence). Trimming removed 5 bases from V and 5 bases from J; junction bases left unmatched: 9. CDR3 sequence (DNA): TGTGCCAGCAGTCCGACTAGCGGGGGGCTACGTGACAATGAGCAGTTCTTC. It specifies CASSPTSGGLRDNEQFF.

The V gene is TRBV5-5, the J gene TRBJ1-2; a weak D match, TRBD1 (6 bases). Trimming pared 2 bases from V and 6 bases from J, leaving 17 bases between. This CDR3 is built from 15 residues. Germline CDR1 is SGHKS and CDR2 is YYEKEE (reference sequence). In nucleotides, the CDR3 is TGTGCCAGCAGCTTACAGGGAGGATTGCTTGATGGCTACACCTTC. The encoded protein is CASSLQGGLLDGYTF.

There are a few counts of this clonotype. The rearrangement links TRBV5-1 to TRBJ2-5, with TRBD2 matching 12 bases. V shed 2 bases, J shed 2 bases, and the junction held 4 bases outside the gene matches. CDR3 length equals 16 residues. Germline lookup yields CDR1 SGHRS and CDR2 YFSETQ. In DNA form, the CDR3 reads TGCGCCAGCAGCTTACTAGCGGGGGGTCAACAAGAGACCCAGTACTTC. Translating it yields CASSLLAGGQQETQYF.

The chain carries TRBV10-3 and TRBJ2-7; TRBD1 matches 8 bases. Trimming at V came to 2 bases and at J to 4 bases, leaving 10 bases not matched to a gene. Germline V lookup: CDR1 ENHRY, CDR2 SYGVKD. There are 16 residues in the CDR3. The CDR3 nucleotides read TGTGCCATCAGTGAGGGGTTGAGGACAGGGTTGTACGAGCAGTACTTC. Protein product: CAISEGLRTGLYEQYF.

This clonotype has more than one count but fewer than ten. This chain uses TRBV7-2 with TRBJ1-6; a possible D gene is TRBD1 (5 bases). Germline V gene sequence: CDR1 SGHTA, CDR2 FQGNSA. The length of the CDR3 is 14 residues. Trimming cost V 2 bases and J 10 bases, with 12 bases left between them. CDR3 DNA sequence: TGTGCCAGCAGCTTAAAGGGGCAGGCGTCACCCCTCCACTTT. This sequence encodes CASSLKGQASPLHF.

This clonotype was counted a few times. This rearrangement joins TRBV5-1 to TRBJ2-2, with 10 bases that match TRBD2. V trimming: 0 bases; J trimming: 5 bases; junction bases outside the gene matches: 7. Per germline, CDR1 SGHRS and CDR2 YFSETQ. This CDR3 spans 17 amino acids. The CDR3: CASSLASGGGGTGELFF. The CDR3 DNA reads TGCGCCAGCAGCTTGGCTAGCGGGGGAGGCGGAACCGGGGAGCTGTTTTTT.

This rearrangement joins TRBV25-1 to TRBJ1-1; 8 nucleotides align to TRBD1. The CDR3 is 15 residues long. J was trimmed by 1 base and V by 1 base; bases with no gene match: 2. Germline V gene lookup returns CDR1 MGHDK and CDR2 SYGVNS. This chain's CDR3 is CASSESGTGNTEAFF. In DNA form, the CDR3 reads TGTGCCAGCAGTGAATCTGGGACAGGGAACACTGAAGCTTTCTTT.

This chain links TRBV12-3 or TRBV12-4 with TRBJ1-2; tentatively, D is TRBD1 (5 bases). The CDR3 covers 14 residues. Trimming stripped 4 bases from V and 4 bases from J, with 13 bases between. CDR3 DNA: TGTGCCAGCAGTTCCGGGACCGGACCCTATGGCTACACCTTC. Its translation is CASSSGTGPYGYTF.

This clonotype was found a few times. At one boundary the junction diverges from the germline segment, which might be a read error. The CDR3 DNA reads as TGCGCCAGCAGCTTGGCGTCGAACACTGAAGCTTTCTTT. This encodes CASSLASNTEAFF. This chain joins TRBV12-3 or TRBV12-4 and TRBJ1-1; D gene ambiguous. This CDR3 region has 13 residues.

The genes are TRBV5-1 and TRBJ2-1; 8 bases are shared with TRBD2. Trimming at V came to 0 bases and at J to 2 bases, leaving 4 bases not matched to a gene. This CDR3 comprises 16 residues. Germline-derived CDR1 and CDR2 are SGHRS and YFSETQ. CDR3 sequence: CASSLAGSGTYNEQFF. As DNA, the CDR3 is TGCGCCAGCAGCTTGGCGGGTAGCGGGACCTACAATGAGCAGTTCTTC. Complete variable domain (other parts from reference TRBV5-1 and TRBJ2-1): KAGVTQTPRYLIKTRGQQVTLSCSPISGHRSVSWYQQTPGQGLQFLFEYFSETQRNKGNFPGRFSGRQFSNSRSEMNVSTLELGDSALYLCASSLAGSGTYNEQFFGPGTRLTVL.

This clonotype was recorded a few times. The rearrangement uses TRBV6-6 and TRBJ2-3, with unresolved D. CDR1 is MNHNY and CDR2 is SVGAGI in the germline V gene (reference sequence). This CDR3 spans 15 amino acids. V lost 0 bases, J lost 2 bases, and 9 bases lay in between. CDR3 nucleotides: TGTGCCAGCAGTTACTCGCCAGAAGCCACAGATACGCAGTATTTT. Translated: CASSYSPEATDTQYF.

The sample holds a few counts of this clonotype. The chain joins TRBV6-5 to TRBJ2-7, with 10 bases aligning to TRBD2. Germline-derived CDR1 and CDR2 are MNHEY and SVGAGI. Trimming took 8 bases from V and 1 from J; bases not matched to a gene: 11. This CDR3 has 16 amino acids. CDR3 protein: CASGRTSSGRSYEQYF. The DNA for the CDR3 is TGTGCCAGCGGCCGGACTAGTAGCGGGAGGTCCTACGAGCAGTACTTC.

The V and J genes are TRBV11-2 and TRBJ2-3, with TRBD2 matching 7 bases. CDR3 length: 18 residues. Germline loops: CDR1 SGHAT, CDR2 FQNNGV. The V segment lost 2 bases and the J segment 0 bases; nucleotides outside the gene matches: 11. CDR3 nucleotide sequence: TGTGCCAGCAGCTTAAGGGTTAGTGGGGGGGGTAGCACAGATACGCAGTATTTT. Translation gives CASSLRVSGGGSTDTQYF.

The rearrangement joins TRBV7-6 to TRBJ2-3, with D tentatively TRBD2 (5 bases). V shed 6 bases and J shed 11 bases, with 21 bases lying between them. The length of the CDR3 is 14 residues. The germline V gene has CDR1 SGHVS and CDR2 FNYEAQ. CDR3 nucleotide sequence: TGTGCCAGCAGTCGGGGTGTTGAGGCAGTGTTGCAGTATTTT. It yields the protein CASSRGVEAVLQYF.

The CDR3 sequence is CATSPLAGLTYNEQFF. CDR3 nucleotide sequence: TGTGCCACCAGCCCATTAGCGGGGCTCACCTACAATGAGCAGTTCTTC. The V gene is TRBV15, the J gene TRBJ2-1; the match to TRBD2 covers 8 bases. V dropped 5 bases and J dropped 2; count of bases not matched to a gene: 8. Germline V gene lookup returns CDR1 LNHNV and CDR2 YYDKDF (reference sequence). The CDR3 loop spans 16 amino acids.

J is TRBJ2-7 and V is TRBV12-3 or TRBV12-4; D remains unclear. Between the trimmed V and J ends, which lost 2 bases and 4 bases, there was a span of 9 bases. The CDR3 sequence is 13 residues long. CDR3 sequence reads: CASSLSKKYEQYF. The CDR3 DNA follows: TGTGCCAGCAGTTTAAGTAAGAAATACGAGCAGTACTTC.

The V and J genes are TRBV4-3 and TRBJ2-1, with D hard to call. This CDR3 contains 15 residues. Germline V gene data show CDR1 as LGHNA and CDR2 as YSLEER. Trimming stripped 1 base from V and 7 bases from J, with 14 bases between. The CDR3 DNA sequence: TGCGCCAGCAGCCAAGGGCTAGACCCTTGGAATGAGCAGTTCTTC. Translating it yields CASSQGLDPWNEQFF.

The rearrangement uses TRBV5-6 and TRBJ2-7; D is tentatively TRBD1 or TRBD2 (5 bases each). V was shortened by 4 bases and J by 0 bases, with 14 bases between the two germline ends. CDR3 length: 15 residues. CDR1 and CDR2 from the germline V gene are SGHDT and YYEEEE. CDR3 coding DNA: TGTGCCAGCAGCCCGCCTTGGGACGGCTCCTACGAGCAGTACTTC. Translated: CASSPPWDGSYEQYF.

V is TRBV6-2 or TRBV6-3 and J is TRBJ2-1; D remains ambiguous. Germline CDR1 is MNHEY and CDR2 is SVGEGT. V lost 2 bases and J lost 4, with 12 bases in between. This CDR3 comprises 15 residues. The CDR3 DNA follows: TGTGCCAGCAGTTACGGGCGTCCGGTTTACAATGAGCAGTTCTTC. Its translation: CASSYGRPVYNEQFF.